This record covers a single T cell receptor beta chain. This specimen comes from a study of blood T cell repertoires in COVID-19. Overall study context: T cells, B-cell-depleted T cells, or PBMCs supplied cDNA or gDNA.

Germline values: CDR1 SNHLY, CDR2 FYNNEI. V gave up 6 bases and J gave up 6 bases; unmatched junction bases: 3. There are 12 residues in the CDR3. Original processing methods: Estimation of nucleated cell counts was performed using reference gene primer amplification. Profiled with immunoSEQ multiplex PCR; TCRdb holds only in-frame clones, not every one. Clone size and V and J calls were adopted from that table, with D and trimming inferred from the DNA. This table has some 270,000 clones, approximately 90% appearing once. The chain joins TRBV2 to TRBJ2-3, with 7 bases fitting TRBD1. The sequence derives from a man between 25 and 39 years old with acute or convalescent COVID-19. Sequencing input: peripheral blood. DNA for the CDR3: TGTGCCAGCAGGAAACAGGGGGATACGCAGTATTTT. Its translation is CASRKQGDTQYF.